This entry lists 30 T cell receptor beta chains sequenced from one sample in a study of T-cell reconstitution after alpha-beta-depleted transplantation in children listed by TCRdb under 2016. Receptors were amplified or captured by PCR. For sequencing, an Illumina HiSeq 2500 was employed. TCR library preparation used molecular barcoding, with unique molecular identifiers applied to normalize quantification of the TCRbeta repertoire. TCRdb handled the public reads itself, with Q25 trimming in fastp and clone calling in MiXCR, and kept productive beta chains. Every CDR3 protein is listed once, alongside the most common genes and DNA of its rows. A total of around 600,000 distinct CDR3 sequences appear in this sample, under 12% of them only once. The ten largest clones represent about 4.2% of the sample. This specimen was PBMCs from the stem cell graft donor, taken from the stem cell graft. Receptors originate from a human donor who donated a stem cell graft to a child with acute myeloid leukemia.

This clonotype occurred many times. J is TRBJ1-6 and V is TRBV7-6, with no clear D. Per the germline V gene, CDR1 is SGHVS and CDR2 is FNYEAQ. The length of the CDR3 is 12 residues. The ends were cut back, 5 bases at V and 7 bases at J, with 6 bases in the middle. CDR3 loop: CASSRRNSPLHF. For the CDR3, the DNA is TGTGCCAGCAGCCGCCGAAATTCACCCCTCCACTTT.

Comments on this clonotype: Likely a read error: the CDR3 ends without its conserved phenylalanine or tryptophan. The V call is TRBV5-1, the J call TRBJ1-1; D is unclear. The CDR3 contains 14 residues. V gave up 0 bases and J gave up 1 base, with 7 bases separating them. Germline values: CDR1 SGHRS, CDR2 YFSETQ. CDR3 amino acids: CASSLGAANTEAFC. The CDR3 DNA sequence: TGCGCCAGCAGCTTGGGGGCAGCGAACACTGAAGCTTTCTGT.

This clonotype was found many times. The chain couples TRBV12-3 or TRBV12-4 to TRBJ1-2; D ambiguous. This CDR3 spans 13 amino acids. V was shortened by 5 bases and J by 8 bases, with 15 bases between the two germline ends. The CDR3 coding sequence is TGTGCCAGCAGTCCTCGGCGGTCTGGGGGCTACACCTTC. Its protein product is CASSPRRSGGYTF.

The CDR3 loop reads CAFSLATAYNEQFF. The CDR3 DNA reads as TGTGCCTTCAGTTTAGCGACTGCCTACAATGAGCAGTTCTTC. The rearrangement joins TRBV12-3 or TRBV12-4 to TRBJ2-1; tentative D call: TRBD2 (5 bases). V was shortened by 11 bases and J by 2 bases, with 16 bases between the two germline ends. This CDR3 region has 14 residues.

Worth noting for this clonotype: This may be a read error: a much more frequent sequence differs by one nucleotide. This chain links TRBV29-1 with TRBJ2-3, with a possible D match to TRBD2 (5 bases). CDR1 and CDR2 (germline): SQVTM, ANQGSEA. The length of the CDR3 is 14 residues. The CDR3 protein is CSVEGPSSTDMQYF. In nucleotides, the CDR3 is TGCAGCGTTGAAGGTCCCTCTAGCACAGATATGCAGTATTTT.

This clonotype was seen only a few times. The rearrangement joins TRBV28 to TRBJ2-1, with 13 bases lining up with TRBD2. Germline V gene data show CDR1 as MDHEN and CDR2 as SYDVKM. This CDR3 comprises 15 residues. V lost 7 bases to trimming and J lost 7 bases; unmatched junction nucleotides: 7. As DNA, the CDR3 is TGTGCCAGCACCCCCAGGACTAGCGGGAGAAATGAGCAGTTCTTC. Translation gives CASTPRTSGRNEQFF.

This clonotype was observed many times. The chain joins TRBV11-2 to TRBJ2-1; D not certain. Germline lookup yields CDR1 SGHAT and CDR2 FQNNGV. Trimming cost V 1 base and J 9 bases, with 7 bases left between them. This CDR3 contains 12 residues. CDR3 DNA: TGTGCCAGCAGCTTAGGCGGCACTGAGCAGTTCTTC. Translating gives CASSLGGTEQFF.

The sample holds many counts of this clonotype. The chain links TRBV28 to TRBJ2-1, with 13 nucleotides matching TRBD2. The CDR3 contains 15 residues. Trimming took 5 bases from V and 8 from J; bases not matched to a gene: 6. CDR1 is MDHEN and CDR2 is SYDVKM in the germline V gene. The CDR3 spells CASSPGTSGTDEQFF. For the CDR3, the DNA is TGTGCCAGCAGTCCCGGGACTAGCGGGACAGATGAGCAGTTCTTC. Looking up the rest from reference TRBV28 and TRBJ2-1 gives the full variable domain: DVKVTQSSRYLVKRTGEKVFLECVQDMDHENMFWYRQDPGLGLRLIYFSYDVKMKEKGDIPEGYSVSREKKERFSLILESASTNQTSMYLCASSPGTSGTDEQFFGPGTRLTVL.

This clonotype was counted only a few times. The V call is TRBV5-5, the J call TRBJ2-5; D ambiguous. The CDR3 is 14 amino acids. V shed 4 bases and J shed 2 bases, with 12 bases lying between them. The germline CDR1 and CDR2 sequences are SGHKS and YYEKEE (reference sequence). CDR3 residues: CASSPTGSQETQYF. DNA of the CDR3: TGTGCCAGCAGCCCGACGGGCAGTCAAGAGACCCAGTACTTC.

The chain has TRBV29-1 and TRBJ2-7; 9 bases agree with TRBD1. In germline, CDR1 is SQVTM, CDR2 ANQGSEA. Trimming removed 5 bases from V and 3 bases from J; junction bases left unmatched: 5. The CDR3 sequence is 13 residues long. The CDR3 nucleotides are TGCAGCGTTACCGGGACAGGGTTCTACGAGCAGTACTTC. It yields the protein CSVTGTGFYEQYF.

This clonotype was recorded a few times. J is TRBJ1-2 and V is TRBV29-1, with no clear D. V was trimmed by 4 bases and J by 10 bases, leaving 4 bases between them. Per the germline V gene, CDR1 is SQVTM and CDR2 is ANQGSEA. The CDR3 extends over 8 amino acids. The CDR3 nucleotides read TGCAGCGTTGGCCCCTACACCTTC. Translated: CSVGPYTF.

A few counts support this clonotype. The chain carries TRBV7-2 and TRBJ1-1; 7 bases fit TRBD1. The CDR3 runs 14 residues. V lost 4 bases, J lost 4 bases, and 6 bases stayed unmatched. CDR1 is SGHTA and CDR2 is FQGNSA in the germline V gene. The CDR3 bases are TGTGCCAGCAGCTCACGACAGGGTATCACTGAAGCTTTCTTT. Its protein product is CASSSRQGITEAFF. The full variable domain, its missing parts supplied by reference TRBV7-2 and TRBJ1-1, is GAGVSQSPSNKVTEKGKDVELRCDPISGHTALYWYRQSLGQGLEFLIYFQGNSAPDKSGLPSDRFSAERTGGSVSTLTIQRTQQEDSAVYLCASSSRQGITEAFFGQGTRLTVV.

This clonotype showed up just a few times. V usage is TRBV28 and J usage is TRBJ2-7, with TRBD2 matching 8 bases. CDR1 MDHEN and CDR2 SYDVKM come from the germline V gene. J gave up 2 bases and V 5 bases, and 11 bases lay outside the gene matches. The CDR3 sequence is 16 residues long. DNA for the CDR3: TGTGCCAGCAGTCCCACCTTAGCGGGATCCCCCTACGAGCAGTACTTC. The encoded protein is CASSPTLAGSPYEQYF. Full variable domain (rest looked up from reference TRBV28 and TRBJ2-7): DVKVTQSSRYLVKRTGEKVFLECVQDMDHENMFWYRQDPGLGLRLIYFSYDVKMKEKGDIPEGYSVSREKKERFSLILESASTNQTSMYLCASSPTLAGSPYEQYFGPGTRLTVT.

This clonotype was recorded at least ten times. The genes are TRBV10-3 and TRBJ2-7, with D perhaps given as TRBD1 or TRBD2 (5 bases each). The CDR3 is 14 residues long. V lost 4 bases, J lost 2 bases, and 12 bases lay in between. The germline gives CDR1 ENHRY, CDR2 SYGVKD. The CDR3 region is CAISVGELPYEQYF. The CDR3 DNA follows: TGTGCCATCAGTGTGGGGGAACTCCCCTACGAGCAGTACTTC.

This clonotype turned up a few times. This chain uses TRBV20-1 with TRBJ2-3; no clear D gene. Germline V gene data show CDR1 as DFQATT and CDR2 as SNEGSKA (reference sequence). Trimming stripped 5 bases from V and 3 bases from J, with 21 bases between. The CDR3 runs 16 residues. DNA for the CDR3: TGCAGTGCTCTGATGATGGCCGCCGGACGGACAGATACGCAGTATTTT. Residues: CSALMMAAGRTDTQYF.

This clonotype was counted many times. V and J are TRBV12-3 or TRBV12-4 and TRBJ1-2; weak D call: TRBD1 (5 bases). The V gene lost 5 bases and the J gene lost 8 bases, with 6 bases spanning the gap. CDR3 length equals 10 residues. CDR3 sequence (DNA): TGTGCCAGCAGTCGGGGGGGCTACACCTTC. It is translated as CASSRGGYTF.

V gene TRBV28 combines with J gene TRBJ2-1, with D hard to call. The CDR3 consists of 12 residues. Deletions cut 8 bases from V and 10 bases from J, with 15 bases between. Germline V gene data show CDR1 as MDHEN and CDR2 as SYDVKM. This chain's CDR3 is CASGPGLGEQFF. The DNA of the CDR3 is TGTGCCAGCGGCCCCGGGCTCGGCGAGCAGTTCTTC.

This clonotype occurred many times. The V gene is TRBV5-1, the J gene TRBJ1-1, with 7 bases lining up with TRBD1. The CDR3 loop spans 15 amino acids. Germline V CDR1 and CDR2: SGHRS, YFSETQ. Losses at the gene ends were 3 bases for V and 0 bases for J; bases not matched to a gene: 5. The chain's CDR3 is CASSSQGGLNTEAFF. CDR3 nucleotides: TGCGCCAGCAGCTCGCAGGGGGGGCTGAACACTGAAGCTTTCTTT.

This sequence joins TRBV9 and TRBJ2-7, with 9 bases matching TRBD2. Germline trimming cut 0 bases from V and 0 bases from J; bases unmatched to any gene: 4. The CDR3 covers 16 residues. Germline values: CDR1 SGDLS, CDR2 YYNGEE. In DNA, the CDR3 is TGTGCCAGCAGCGTAGGCGGCGGGAGGGCCTCCTACGAGCAGTACTTC. Its translation: CASSVGGGRASYEQYF.

The V gene is TRBV9, the J gene TRBJ2-1; D gene uncertain. This CDR3 region has 11 residues. CDR1 and CDR2 (germline): SGDLS, YYNGEE. Trimming shortened V by 3 bases and J by 7 bases, and 5 bases separated the two germline ends. The CDR3 sequence: CASSAANEQFF. In nucleotides, the CDR3 is TGTGCCAGCAGCGCGGCTAATGAGCAGTTCTTC. Full variable domain (missing parts from reference TRBV9 and TRBJ2-1): DSGVTQTPKHLITATGQRVTLRCSPRSGDLSVYWYQQSLDQGLQFLIQYYNGEERAKGNILERFSAQQFPDLHSELNLSSLELGDSALYFCASSAANEQFFGPGTRLTVL.

Regarding this clonotype: A much more abundant neighbour one base away suggests this may be a read error. The rearrangement uses TRBV20-1 and TRBJ2-1, with D possibly matching TRBD2 (5 bases). Germline V gene data show CDR1 as DFQATT and CDR2 as SNEGSKA (reference sequence). This CDR3 comprises 15 residues. The CDR3 is CCVWDAGLGNNEQFF. In DNA form, the CDR3 reads TGCTGTGTCTGGGATGCAGGACTGGGAAACAATGAGCAGTTCTTC.

This clonotype appeared a single time. This is likely a read error, given that the CDR3 carries no conserved phenylalanine or tryptophan at its end. This rearrangement joins TRBV7-2 to TRBJ2-3; TRBD1 matches at 9 bases. CDR1 and CDR2 from the germline V gene are SGHTA and FQGNSA. The trim removed 5 bases at V and 3 bases at J, leaving 6 bases unmatched. The CDR3 covers 15 residues. In DNA, the CDR3 is TGTGCCAGCAGCCCACAGGGGGCGGTTACAGATACGCAGTATGTT. It translates to CASSPQGAVTDTQYV.

This clonotype was seen at least ten times. The chain couples TRBV12-3 or TRBV12-4 to TRBJ2-4; D call uncertain. The CDR3 runs 11 residues. V lost 2 bases to trimming and J lost 4 bases, with 0 bases between them. The DNA for the CDR3 is TGTGCCAGCAGTTTAAAAAACATTCAGTACTTC. Translation gives CASSLKNIQYF.

The CDR3, as DNA: TGTGCCAGCAGCGACGGACTTAGGAGCTCCTACGAGCAGTACTTC. The encoded protein is CASSDGLRSSYEQYF. The chain couples TRBV7-9 to TRBJ2-7; tentative D call: TRBD2 (5 bases). CDR3 size: 15 residues. CDR1 and CDR2 (germline): SEHNR, FQNEAQ (reference sequence). The V end lost 5 bases, the J end lost 0 bases, and 14 bases lay between the germline ends.

This clonotype was detected many times. V and J are TRBV12-3 or TRBV12-4 and TRBJ1-2; TRBD1 matches 9 bases. V lost 3 bases, J lost 6 bases, and 5 bases stayed unmatched. This CDR3 contains 14 residues. The CDR3 here is CASSLSGTGNGYTF. Written as DNA, the CDR3 is TGTGCCAGCAGTTTGTCCGGGACAGGGAATGGCTACACCTTC.

The chain has TRBV28 and TRBJ2-2; D is possibly TRBD2 (5 bases). This CDR3 has 18 residues. Trimming pared 4 bases from V and 0 bases from J, leaving 18 bases between. From germline, CDR1 is MDHEN and CDR2 SYDVKM. CDR3 DNA sequence: TGTGCCAGCAGTTATCCCGGAGGACTCGTTCCGAACACCGGGGAGCTGTTTTTT. This sequence encodes CASSYPGGLVPNTGELFF.

The V call is TRBV7-9, the J call TRBJ2-5; 10 nucleotides align to TRBD2. Germline V gene lookup returns CDR1 SEHNR and CDR2 FQNEAQ (reference sequence). The V segment lost 0 bases and the J segment 5 bases; nucleotides outside the gene matches: 6. CDR3 length: 16 residues. In DNA, the CDR3 is TGTGCCAGCAGCTTAGCCGCTAGCGGGAGTCGGGAGACCCAGTACTTC. Protein: CASSLAASGSRETQYF.

This clonotype occurred many times. V gene TRBV6-5 combines with J gene TRBJ2-1, with 8 positions matching TRBD2. J gave up 7 bases and V 6 bases, and 11 bases lay outside the gene matches. CDR1 is MNHEY and CDR2 is SVGAGI in the germline V gene. The CDR3 has 15 amino acids. Here the CDR3 DNA reads TGTGCCAGCAGCCCCATTCTAGCGGGTGAGAATGAGCAGTTCTTC. Its translation: CASSPILAGENEQFF.

This clonotype was observed a handful of times. V usage is TRBV5-1 and J usage is TRBJ1-4; D is unresolved. Per germline, CDR1 SGHRS and CDR2 YFSETQ. The CDR3 runs 15 residues. V gave up 2 bases and J gave up 5 bases, with 13 bases separating them. CDR3 protein: CASSLRPASNEKLFF. The DNA for the CDR3 is TGCGCCAGCAGCTTACGTCCCGCATCAAATGAAAAACTGTTTTTT.

In this sample, this clonotype turned up a few times. The chain couples TRBV15 to TRBJ2-7; unclear D gene. This CDR3 region has 16 residues. Germline V lookup: CDR1 LNHNV, CDR2 YYDKDF (reference sequence). The V end was cut by 0 bases, the J end by 0 bases, with 12 bases between. For the CDR3, the DNA is TGTGCCACCAGCAGAGAAATCTCCGGTTTCTCCTACGAGCAGTACTTC. The encoded protein is CATSREISGFSYEQYF.